Listed here are 18 T cell receptor beta chains from one sample, sequenced in a study of read filtering for tumor transcriptome and immune sequencing. From 350 to 500 ng of RNA, a library with molecular barcoded alpha/delta and beta/gamma adaptors was made. A single record per CDR3 protein comes from TCRdb applying MiXCR to the reads. The sample carries 85,000 or so distinct CDR3 sequences, 12% recorded once. The sample comprised a population of CD138-negative cells sorted from bone marrow. The receptors derive from a donor aged 40 or older with multiple myeloma.

This clonotype was detected ten times or more. This sequence joins TRBV5-1 and TRBJ2-1; unclear D gene. Trimming pared 4 bases from V and 6 bases from J, leaving 8 bases between. Germline loops: CDR1 SGHRS, CDR2 YFSETQ. This CDR3 spans 12 amino acids. The CDR3 DNA reads TGCGCCAGCAGCCCCGGACGCAATGAGCAGTTCTTC. Translating it yields CASSPGRNEQFF. Based on the CDR3 plus reference TRBV5-1 and TRBJ2-1, the full variable domain is KAGVTQTPRYLIKTRGQQVTLSCSPISGHRSVSWYQQTPGQGLQFLFEYFSETQRNKGNFPGRFSGRQFSNSRSEMNVSTLELGDSALYLCASSPGRNEQFFGPGTRLTVL.

The chain is built from TRBV12-3 or TRBV12-4 and TRBJ2-2; D ambiguous. V lost 2 bases, J lost 4 bases, and 5 bases lay in between. This CDR3 is built from 13 residues. CDR3 protein: CASSLSVTGELFF. For the CDR3, the DNA is TGTGCCAGCAGTTTAAGTGTCACCGGGGAGCTGTTTTTT.

This clonotype has a count of ten or more. This chain connects TRBV7-9 to TRBJ2-1, with TRBD1 matching 9 bases. V dropped 7 bases and J dropped 8; count of bases not matched to a gene: 15. The CDR3 has 16 amino acids. The germline CDR1 and CDR2 sequences are SEHNR and FQNEAQ (reference sequence). The CDR3 sequence is CASKPQGAREWDEQFF. The CDR3 DNA sequence: TGTGCCAGCAAACCACAGGGGGCGCGGGAGTGGGATGAGCAGTTCTTC.

This clonotype turned up a few times. A much larger clone sits a single nucleotide away, making a read error possible. The chain is built from TRBV5-1 and TRBJ2-1; 8 nucleotides agree with TRBD2. Germline CDR1 and CDR2: SGHRS and YFSETQ. CDR3 length equals 13 residues. V lost 3 bases, J lost 8 bases, and 4 bases stayed unmatched. Written as DNA, the CDR3 is TGCGCCAGCAGCTCCGGACTAGCCGATGAGCAGTTCTTC. Amino acids: CASSSGLADEQFF.

This rearrangement joins TRBV10-3 to TRBJ2-5, with 9 bases fitting TRBD1. CDR1 is ENHRY, CDR2 SYGVKD, per germline. V shed 8 bases, J shed 5 bases, and the junction held 9 bases outside the gene matches. This CDR3 is built from 14 residues. CDR3 amino acids: CAIGGQGGLETQYF. CDR3 DNA sequence: TGTGCCATCGGGGGACAGGGCGGTCTGGAGACCCAGTACTTC.

This clonotype was seen a few times. The chain employs TRBV20-1 and TRBJ1-1, with D hard to call. CDR3 length: 12 amino acids. The germline gives CDR1 DFQATT, CDR2 SNEGSKA (reference sequence). The V end lost 5 bases, the J end lost 7 bases, and 14 bases lay between the germline ends. The CDR3 region has the DNA TGCAGTGCTCTGACCCCTACGGGTGAAGCTTTCTTT. This sequence encodes CSALTPTGEAFF.

In the case of this clonotype: A read error may explain this, as a much larger clone is one base away. The chain couples TRBV5-1 to TRBJ2-5; a weak D match, TRBD1 (5 bases). The CDR3 contains 15 residues. Germline CDR1 is SGHRS and CDR2 is YFSETQ. CDR3 region: CTSRLRQGGQETQYF. The CDR3 bases are TGCACCAGCAGATTGCGCCAGGGCGGACAAGAGACCCAGTACTTC. Drawing the rest from reference TRBV5-1 and TRBJ2-5, the complete variable domain is KAGVTQTPRYLIKTRGQQVTLSCSPISGHRSVSWYQQTPGQGLQFLFEYFSETQRNKGNFPGRFSGRQFSNSRSEMNVSTLELGDSALYLCTSRLRQGGQETQYFGPGTRLLVL.

This clonotype has a count of ten or more. The J gene is TRBJ1-5, the V gene TRBV6-2 or TRBV6-3, with D unresolved. This CDR3 spans 12 amino acids. CDR1 and CDR2 (germline): MNHEY, SVGEGT. Deletions cut 2 bases from V and 5 bases from J, with 4 bases between. The chain's CDR3 is CASSYKYQPQHF. CDR3 bases: TGTGCCAGCAGTTACAAGTATCAGCCCCAGCATTTT.

At least ten counts were recorded for this clonotype. The V and J genes are TRBV11-2 and TRBJ1-1; tentative D call: TRBD1 (6 bases). This CDR3 has 13 amino acids. Trimming stripped 5 bases from V and 4 bases from J, with 11 bases between. In germline, CDR1 is SGHAT, CDR2 FQNNGV. The CDR3 region has the DNA TGTGCCAGCAGCGGCCGGGGGGCCACTGAAGCTTTCTTT. Translation gives CASSGRGATEAFF.

Regarding this clonotype: A junction boundary mismatches the germline segment, possibly from a read error. The chain joins TRBV7-7 to TRBJ2-2, with D maybe TRBD1 (9 bases). The CDR3 consists of 15 residues. Germline-derived CDR1 and CDR2 are SSHAT and FNYEAQ (reference sequence). This chain's CDR3 is CASSSGQGPGGELLF. In DNA, the CDR3 is TGTGCCAGCAGCTCGGGACAGGGTCCCGGGGGGGAGCTGTTATTT.

This clonotype was picked up a small number of times. The gene calls are TRBV19 and TRBJ1-5, with unresolved D. Trimming took 6 bases from V and 1 from J, leaving 10 bases between them. This CDR3 comprises 14 residues. CDR1 is LNHDA, CDR2 SQIVND, per germline (reference sequence). The chain's CDR3 is CASSTQRSNQPQHF. CDR3 bases: TGTGCCAGTAGCACACAGAGGAGCAATCAGCCCCAGCATTTT.

This clonotype was recorded at least ten times. The V call is TRBV23-1, the J call TRBJ2-4; 10 bases agree with TRBD1. TRBV23-1 is reported as an ORF; its role is uncertain. The CDR3 covers 17 residues. V was clipped by 2 bases and J by 1 base; unmatched bases: 5. Here the CDR3 DNA reads TGCGCCAGCAGTCAACCCCGACAGGGGGCGGCCAAAAACATTCAGTACTTC. Translation: CASSQPRQGAAKNIQYF.

This clonotype was seen ten or more times. The chain links TRBV27 to TRBJ2-3; no definite D call. This CDR3 has 13 amino acids. V dropped 6 bases and J dropped 5 bases, with 12 bases sitting between them. Looked up from germline, CDR1 is MNHEY and CDR2 is SMNVEV (reference sequence). CDR3 sequence reads: CASRPLGEDTQYF. CDR3 nucleotide sequence: TGTGCCAGCAGACCCCTCGGTGAAGATACGCAGTATTTT.

The V gene is TRBV5-1, the J gene TRBJ2-7; D is unclear. Germline V CDR1 and CDR2: SGHRS, YFSETQ. The CDR3 runs 13 residues. V lost 3 bases and J 2 bases, leaving 9 bases between the germline ends. CDR3 amino acids: CASSSQDAYEQYF. The CDR3 region has the DNA TGCGCCAGCAGCTCCCAGGACGCCTACGAGCAGTACTTC.

This clonotype was seen many times. The chain employs TRBV5-5 and TRBJ2-5; D might be TRBD1 (8 bases). CDR3 length equals 18 residues. Trimming stripped 4 bases from V and 1 base from J, with 23 bases between. Germline values: CDR1 SGHKS, CDR2 YYEKEE (reference sequence). DNA of the CDR3: TGTGCCAGCAGCGGGGGGGCAGGGGGCCTTATATTCCAAGAGACCCAGTACTTC. Amino acids: CASSGGAGGLIFQETQYF.

About this clonotype itself: Being one base from a much bigger clone, this may be a read error. The genes are TRBV28 and TRBJ2-7, with TRBD1 matching 9 bases. CDR1 and CDR2 from the germline V gene are MDHEN and SYDVKM. The CDR3 covers 16 residues. CDR3 sequence (DNA): TGTGCCAGCAGTTTACCCGGACAGGGGACCTCCCACGAGCAGTACTTC. Translating it yields CASSLPGQGTSHEQYF.

This clonotype was found many times. V gene TRBV28 combines with J gene TRBJ2-1, with 10 positions matching TRBD2. Germline trimming cut 5 bases from V and 7 bases from J; bases unmatched to any gene: 11. CDR1 is MDHEN, CDR2 SYDVKM, per germline. CDR3 length equals 16 residues. The CDR3 protein is CASSLSGRAYANEQFF. The DNA of the CDR3 is TGTGCCAGCAGTCTAAGCGGGAGGGCCTACGCGAATGAGCAGTTCTTC.

This clonotype was picked up many times. The chain links TRBV5-4 to TRBJ2-1, with D hard to call. This CDR3 has 12 amino acids. Germline CDR1 reads SGHNT; CDR2 reads YYREEE (reference sequence). V was pared by 1 base and J by 5 bases, with 4 bases between. The CDR3 DNA sequence: TGTGCCAGCAGCTTGAATCACAATGAGCAGTTCTTC. Its protein is CASSLNHNEQFF.